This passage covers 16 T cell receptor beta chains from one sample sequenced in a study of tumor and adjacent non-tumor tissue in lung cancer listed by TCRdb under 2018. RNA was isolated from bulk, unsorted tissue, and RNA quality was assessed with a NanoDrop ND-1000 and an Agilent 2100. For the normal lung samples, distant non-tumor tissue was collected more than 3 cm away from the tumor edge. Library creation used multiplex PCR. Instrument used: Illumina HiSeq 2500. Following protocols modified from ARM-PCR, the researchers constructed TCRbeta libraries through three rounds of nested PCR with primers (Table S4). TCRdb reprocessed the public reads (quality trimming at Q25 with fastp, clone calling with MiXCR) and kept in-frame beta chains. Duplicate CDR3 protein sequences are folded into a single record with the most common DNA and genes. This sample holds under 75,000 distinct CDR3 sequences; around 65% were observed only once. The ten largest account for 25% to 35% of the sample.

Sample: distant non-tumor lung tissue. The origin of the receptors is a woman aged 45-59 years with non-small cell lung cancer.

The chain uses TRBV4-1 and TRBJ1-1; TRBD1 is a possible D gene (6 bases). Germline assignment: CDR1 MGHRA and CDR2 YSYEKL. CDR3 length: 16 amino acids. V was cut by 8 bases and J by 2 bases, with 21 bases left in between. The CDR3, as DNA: TGCGCCAGCGGCCGAGATCGTTACAGGGCAAACACTGAAGCTTTCTTT. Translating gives CASGRDRYRANTEAFF.

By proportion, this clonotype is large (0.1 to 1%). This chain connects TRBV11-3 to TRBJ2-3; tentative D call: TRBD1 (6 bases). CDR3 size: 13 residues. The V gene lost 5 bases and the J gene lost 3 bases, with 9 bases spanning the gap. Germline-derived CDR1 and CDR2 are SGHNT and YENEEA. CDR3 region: CASSTRGTDTQYF. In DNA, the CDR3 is TGTGCCAGCAGCACCAGGGGTACAGATACGCAGTATTTT.

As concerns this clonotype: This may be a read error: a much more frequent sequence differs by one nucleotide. This CDR3 reads CASRPSGVDKPQHF. The DNA for the CDR3 is TGTGCCAGCAGACCTTCGGGGGTAGACAAGCCCCAGCATTTT. The rearrangement joins TRBV6-2 or TRBV6-3 to TRBJ1-5, with a possible D match to TRBD1 (5 bases). There are 14 residues in the CDR3. The germline gives CDR1 MNHEY, CDR2 SVGEGT. V lost 6 bases to trimming and J lost 8 bases, with 17 bases between them.

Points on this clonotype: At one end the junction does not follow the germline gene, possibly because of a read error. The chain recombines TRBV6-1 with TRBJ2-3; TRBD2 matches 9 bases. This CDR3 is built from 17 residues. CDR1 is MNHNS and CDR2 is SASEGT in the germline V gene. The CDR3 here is CASSDCGSGSSADMQYF. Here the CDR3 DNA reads TGCGCCAGCAGTGACTGTGGTAGCGGGAGTTCTGCAGATATGCAGTATTTT.

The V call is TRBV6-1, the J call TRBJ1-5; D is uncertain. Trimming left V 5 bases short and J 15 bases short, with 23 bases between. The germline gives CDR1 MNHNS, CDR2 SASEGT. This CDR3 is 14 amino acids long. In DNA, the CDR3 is TGTGCCAGCAGTATTGAGGGCAGCAATCAGCTCCTGCATTTT. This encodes CASSIEGSNQLLHF.

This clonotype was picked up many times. CDR3 DNA sequence: TGCAGTGCTACGGACAGGGGAGGTTTCGATGAGCAGTTCTTC. Its translation is CSATDRGGFDEQFF. The V call is TRBV20-1, the J call TRBJ2-1; 9 bases align to TRBD1. Germline trimming cut 4 bases from V and 8 bases from J; bases unmatched to any gene: 9. Germline V gene lookup returns CDR1 DFQATT and CDR2 SNEGSKA (reference sequence). This CDR3 has 14 residues.

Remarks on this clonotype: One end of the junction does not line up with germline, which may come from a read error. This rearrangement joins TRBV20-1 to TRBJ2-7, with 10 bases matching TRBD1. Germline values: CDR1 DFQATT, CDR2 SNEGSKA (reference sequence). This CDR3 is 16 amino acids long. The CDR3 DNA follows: TGCAGTGCTCAAGACCGACCGGGACAGGGGAGCTACGAGAAGTACTTC. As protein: CSAQDRPGQGSYEKYF.

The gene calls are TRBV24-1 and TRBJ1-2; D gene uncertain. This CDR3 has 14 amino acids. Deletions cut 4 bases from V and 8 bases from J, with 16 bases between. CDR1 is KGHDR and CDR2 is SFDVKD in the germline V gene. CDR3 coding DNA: TGTGCCACCAGTGACGACACCCGGTCGTGGGGCTACACCTTC. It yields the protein CATSDDTRSWGYTF.

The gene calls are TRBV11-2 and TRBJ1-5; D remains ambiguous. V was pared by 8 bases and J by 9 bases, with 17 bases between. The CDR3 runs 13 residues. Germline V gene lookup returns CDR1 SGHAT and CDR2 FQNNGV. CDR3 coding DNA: TGTGCCAGCGGCTATACCGACCGTGGGCCCCAGCATTTT. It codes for CASGYTDRGPQHF.

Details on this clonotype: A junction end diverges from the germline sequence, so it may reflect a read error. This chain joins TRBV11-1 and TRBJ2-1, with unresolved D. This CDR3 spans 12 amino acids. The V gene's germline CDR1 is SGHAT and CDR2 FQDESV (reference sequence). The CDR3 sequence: CAGSLPPHEQFF. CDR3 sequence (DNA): TGTGCCGGCAGCTTACCTCCGCATGAGCAGTTCTTC.

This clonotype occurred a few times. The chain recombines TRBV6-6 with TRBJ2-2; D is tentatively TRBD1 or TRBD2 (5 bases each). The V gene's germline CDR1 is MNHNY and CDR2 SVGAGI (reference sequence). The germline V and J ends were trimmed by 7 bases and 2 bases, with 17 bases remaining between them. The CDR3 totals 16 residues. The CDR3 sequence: CASTTGGALNTGELFF. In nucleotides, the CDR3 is TGTGCCAGCACTACTGGGGGAGCCCTCAACACCGGGGAGCTGTTTTTT.

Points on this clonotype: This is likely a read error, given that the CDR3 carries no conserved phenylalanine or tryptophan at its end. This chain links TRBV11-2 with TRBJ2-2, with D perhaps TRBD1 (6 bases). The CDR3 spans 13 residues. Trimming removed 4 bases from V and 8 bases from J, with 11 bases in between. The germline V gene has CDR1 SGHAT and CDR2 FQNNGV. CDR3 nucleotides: TGTGCCAGCAGCTGGGGGACAAGAGGGGAGCTGTTTTTG. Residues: CASSWGTRGELFL.

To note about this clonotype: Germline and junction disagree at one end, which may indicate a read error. CDR3 loop: CASSPLAGVNGHTF. The CDR3 DNA follows: TGTGCCAGCAGCCCCCTAGCTGGGGTTAATGGCCACACCTTC. The chain links TRBV7-9 to TRBJ1-2; D unresolved. This CDR3 contains 14 residues. CDR1 and CDR2 (germline): SEHNR, FQNEAQ (reference sequence).

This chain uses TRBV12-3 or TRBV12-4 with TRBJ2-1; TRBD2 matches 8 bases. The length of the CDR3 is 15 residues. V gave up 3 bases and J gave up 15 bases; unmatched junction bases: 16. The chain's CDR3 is CASSFISGSGNEWFF. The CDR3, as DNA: TGTGCCAGCAGTTTCATAAGCGGGAGTGGCAATGAGTGGTTCTTC.

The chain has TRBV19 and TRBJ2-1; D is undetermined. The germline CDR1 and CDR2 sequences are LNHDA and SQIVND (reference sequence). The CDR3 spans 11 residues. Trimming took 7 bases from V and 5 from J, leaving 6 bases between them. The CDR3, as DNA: TGTGCCAGTACCATAAACAATGAGCAGTTCTTC. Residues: CASTINNEQFF.

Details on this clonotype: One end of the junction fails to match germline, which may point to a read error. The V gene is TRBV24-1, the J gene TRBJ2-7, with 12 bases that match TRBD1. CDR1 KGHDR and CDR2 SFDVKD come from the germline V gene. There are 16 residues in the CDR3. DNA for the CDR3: TGTGCCACCAGTGATCAACTGGGACAGGGGGCGGGTGAGCACTACTTC. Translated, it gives CATSDQLGQGAGEHYF.